Listed below are T cell receptor beta chains from one sample, sequenced in a study of identical twins. TCRdb reprocessed the 5' RACE reads via MiXCR and lists one record per CDR3 protein. The sample includes roughly 1,500,000 distinct CDR3 sequences, 32% seen only once; the top ten take roughly 0.3%. The sample taken for sequencing was cord blood. These receptors all come from a newborn girl in good health. Both conserved end residues are part of each CDR3. The D gene is left open where the match is weak. Expanded clones get a size class; other rows say once, few or many, or leave the size out.

>TRBD1|TRBV5-1|TRBJ2-5|many
TGCGCCAGCAGCCTCAAGGACAGGGCTTTACAAGAGACCCAGTACTTC
CASSLKDRALQETQYF
>NA|TRBV12-3/TRBV12-4|TRBJ1-5|few
TGTGCCAGCAGTCTCGCCGAGCGGAATCAGCCCCAGCATTTT
CASSLAERNQPQHF
>TRBD1|TRBV29-1|TRBJ1-5|few
TGCAGCGCCCAGACAGGGATGGAACAGCCCCAGCATTTT
CSAQTGMEQPQHF
>NA|TRBV29-1|TRBJ2-7|many
TGCAGCGTTCGGGTAGGGATTTACGAGCAGTACTTC
CSVRVGIYEQYF
>TRBD2|TRBV9|TRBJ2-1|NA
TGTGCCAGCAGCGTGACTAGCGGGATGAATGAGCAGTTCTTC
CASSVTSGMNEQFF
>TRBD2|TRBV5-1|TRBJ2-3|NA
TGCGCCAGCAGCGGGACTAGCGGAAACGATACGCAGTATTTT
CASSGTSGNDTQYF
>NA|TRBV20-1|TRBJ1-5|NA
TGCAGTGCTAGTCGGGCGGCCGAAAGGAAGCCCCAGCATTTT
CSASRAAERKPQHF
>NA|TRBV7-2|TRBJ2-1|NA
TGTGCCAGCAGCCGGACCGCGGAGCAGTTCTTC
CASSRTAEQFF
>TRBD1|TRBV30|TRBJ1-6|NA
TGTGCCTGGCGGTACAGGGGTATGGGCACGCCACCCCTCCACTTT
CAWRYRGMGTPPLHF
>TRBD2|TRBV27|TRBJ2-3|NA
TGTGCCAGCAGTCCCGGGACTAGCGGGAGAGCTCGCCCGAGCACAGATACGCAGTATTTT
CASSPGTSGRARPSTDTQYF
>TRBD1|TRBV2|TRBJ1-2|few
TGTGCCAGCAGTGAAAGGGGGCCCTACTATGGCTACACCTTC
CASSERGPYYGYTF
>NA|TRBV3-1|TRBJ2-1|few
TGTGCCAGCAGTCAAGGGGGAGCGGGGTACAATGAGCAGTTCTTC
CASSQGGAGYNEQFF
>NA|TRBV29-1|TRBJ2-2|few
TGCAGCGTCACTAGGGCGGGTACACAGAACACCGGGGAGCTGTTTTTT
CSVTRAGTQNTGELFF
>NA|TRBV7-2|TRBJ2-5|NA
TGTGCCAGCAGCCTAGGGATTCCTCAAGAGACCCAGTACTTC
CASSLGIPQETQYF
>NA|TRBV12-3/TRBV12-4|TRBJ1-6|few
TGTGCCAGCAGTTTAAGTACGACTTCGAATAATTCACCCCTCCACTTT
CASSLSTTSNNSPLHF
>NA|TRBV6-2/TRBV6-3|TRBJ2-1|many
TGTGCCAGCAGTTTGGTAGCAGGTGAGCAGTTCTTC
CASSLVAGEQFF
>TRBD2|TRBV4-1|TRBJ2-3|NA
TGCGCCAGCAGCCCGATTGGACTAGGGGTTAGTACGCAGTATTTT
CASSPIGLGVSTQYF
>TRBD2|TRBV27|TRBJ2-7|NA
TGTGCCAGCAGTTTGAATTTTATAGCGGGAGGTGTGACACCCTACAATGAGCAGTACTTC
CASSLNFIAGGVTPYNEQYF
>TRBD1|TRBV6-1|TRBJ1-2|many
TGTGCCAGCAGGGCTGATAACAGGGGGCGAATCTTTAGCTATGGCTACACCTTC
CASRADNRGRIFSYGYTF
>TRBD2|TRBV29-1|TRBJ2-1|few
TGCAGCGTTGGATCGACTAGCGGGGCGTTCTTC
CSVGSTSGAFF
>TRBD1|TRBV20-1|TRBJ2-5|few
TGCAGTGCTAGGACAGGGGGCTCCTACAATGAGCAGTACTTC
CSARTGGSYNEQYF
>NA|TRBV28|TRBJ1-6|few
TGTGCCAGCAGTTTTACCAGCTCCTATAATTCACCCCTCCACTTT
CASSFTSSYNSPLHF
>NA|TRBV16|TRBJ1-1|NA
TGTGCCAGCAGCCAATCGGGGGCTTACACTGAAGCTTTCTTT
CASSQSGAYTEAFF
>TRBD2|TRBV7-2|TRBJ2-1|NA
TGTGCCAGCAGCTTAAGAGCGGGAACAACCTACAATGAGCAGTTCTTC
CASSLRAGTTYNEQFF
>NA|TRBV4-1|TRBJ2-3|few
TGCGCCAGCAAGCGAGGGGCTAGCGAGCCAGATACGCAGTATTTT
CASKRGASEPDTQYF
>NA|TRBV29-1|TRBJ1-2|many
TGCAGCGTTGATGAGGGCTATGGCTACACCTTC
CSVDEGYGYTF
>NA|TRBV7-9|TRBJ2-3|few
TGTGCCAGCAGATCTAGGGTGTTGCAGGAGGGCCCAGATACGCAGTATTTT
CASRSRVLQEGPDTQYF
>NA|TRBV20-1|TRBJ2-3|NA
TGCAGTGCTAGACAAGGAGGGAAGGCAGATACGCAGTATTTT
CSARQGGKADTQYF
>NA|TRBV7-8|TRBJ2-2|NA
TGTGCCAGCAGCTTAATTCCCACCGGGGAGCTGTTTTTT
CASSLIPTGELFF
>NA|TRBV6-5|TRBJ2-4|NA
TGTGCCAGCAGTTACTCCCCGTCCTACGGGCAGTACTTC
CASSYSPSYGQYF
>NA|TRBV11-1|TRBJ2-1|few
TGTGCCCCTGCCACCTACAATGAGCAGTTCTTC
CAPATYNEQFF
>TRBD2|TRBV28|TRBJ2-3|NA
TGTGCCAGCAGTCGGACTAGCGGGAGGATAAGCACAGATACGCACTATTTT
CASSRTSGRISTDTHYF
>NA|TRBV7-9|TRBJ2-3|few
TGTGCCAGCACCCCAAAGCGTCGCGGTCGAGATACGCAGTATTTT
CASTPKRRGRDTQYF
>NA|TRBV20-1|TRBJ1-2|few
TGCAGTGCTAGAGATCGGCAGGGTCTGGGTGGCTACACCTTC
CSARDRQGLGGYTF
>TRBD1|TRBV19|TRBJ2-7|few
TGTGCCAGTAGTATACAGGGGGCGGTGCACGAGCAGTACTTC
CASSIQGAVHEQYF
>NA|TRBV11-2|TRBJ1-2|many
TGTGCCAGCAGCTTAGACACAGATTATGGCTACACCTTC
CASSLDTDYGYTF
>NA|TRBV3-1|TRBJ1-2|NA
TGTGCCAGCAGCCAAGTCTCGGGGGGCGCTGGCTACACCTTC
CASSQVSGGAGYTF
>TRBD1|TRBV12-3/TRBV12-4|TRBJ2-7|NA
TGTGCCAGCAGTCCCTCCGGACAGGTTCCCTCCTACGAGCAGTACTTC
CASSPSGQVPSYEQYF
>NA|TRBV25-1|TRBJ2-7|few
TGTGCCAGCAGTGAATATACTTTAGGGGGGCAAGACGACGAGCAGTACTTC
CASSEYTLGGQDDEQYF
>TRBD2|TRBV25-1|TRBJ2-2|NA
TGTGCCAGCAAAAGCGGGGCGAACACCGGGGAGCTGTTTTTT
CASKSGANTGELFF
>TRBD2|TRBV7-9|TRBJ2-1|many
TGTGCCAGCAGTCGGTTTAGCGGGAAGTCCTACAATGAGCAGTTCTTC
CASSRFSGKSYNEQFF
>NA|TRBV20-1|TRBJ2-3|few
TGCAGTGCCCGTAAGGGGACCCGGGCCCTAAAGACAGATACGCAGTATTTT
CSARKGTRALKTDTQYF
>NA|TRBV12-3/TRBV12-4|TRBJ1-1|NA
TGTGCCAGCAGTACGGTGGACGGGAACACTGAAGCTTTCTTT
CASSTVDGNTEAFF